This is a list of T cell receptor beta chains from one sample in a study of neoadjuvant anti-PD-1 for oral cavity cancer. The data were produced by immunoSEQ multiplex PCR, yet TCRdb's version contains in-frame clones alone and is incomplete. The top ten clones hold about 3.4% of a sample with over 6,500 clones, 60% to 85% of them seen once. The specimen comprised PBMCs, sampled before nivolumab (anti-PD-1) treatment. These TCRs come from a person aged 40-85 years with oral cavity squamous cell carcinoma. The CDR3 runs from the conserved cysteine through the conserved F or W. The D gene is left open where the match is weak. Clone sizes are given selectively: once, few, many, or a class where the clone is expanded.

v_gene	j_gene	abundance	d_gene	CDR3aa	CDR3nt
TRBV18	TRBJ1-2	few	TRBD1	CASSRGQGTSNYGYTF	TGTGCCAGCTCACGGGGACAGGGAACCTCTAACTATGGCTACACCTTC
TRBV7-2	TRBJ1-2	.	.	CASSLRPKANYGYTF	TGTGCCAGCAGTTTAAGGCCGAAAGCTAACTATGGCTACACCTTC
TRBV7-2	TRBJ1-1	.	TRBD1	CASSLVPGGSDTEAFF	TGTGCCAGCAGCTTAGTCCCAGGGGGCTCGGACACTGAAGCTTTCTTT
TRBV9	TRBJ2-5	once	.	CASSVPDSQETQYF	TGTGCCAGCAGCGTACCGGACAGCCAAGAGACCCAGTACTTC
TRBV10-3	TRBJ2-3	.	.	CAISESAKIKLTDTQYF	TGTGCCATCAGTGAGTCGGCTAAAATAAAACTCACAGATACGCAGTATTTT
TRBV7-2	TRBJ2-2	.	.	CASSLYSIRASGELFF	TGTGCCAGCAGCTTATATTCCATTCGGGCGTCCGGGGAGCTGTTTTTT
TRBV9	TRBJ2-2	.	.	CASGLGTGELFF	TGTGCCAGTGGATTGGGGACCGGGGAGCTGTTTTTT
TRBV9	TRBJ2-5	.	.	CASSEGAGETQYF	TGTGCCAGCAGTGAGGGAGCTGGTGAGACCCAGTACTTC
TRBV18	TRBJ2-7	once	.	CASSPDRGLDEQYF	TGTGCCAGCTCACCTGACCGAGGGTTAGACGAGCAGTACTTC
TRBV29-1	TRBJ2-7	.	.	CSVGEGAGEQYF	TGCAGCGTTGGCGAGGGAGCCGGCGAGCAGTACTTC
TRBV5-1	TRBJ2-7	.	TRBD2	CASSVLAGAYEQYF	TGCGCCAGCAGCGTACTAGCGGGGGCCTACGAGCAGTACTTC
TRBV7-9	TRBJ2-7	medium-sized	.	CASSLDDSYEQYF	TGTGCCAGCAGCTTAGACGACTCCTACGAGCAGTACTTC
TRBV4-2	TRBJ2-6	.	.	CASSQDQNFGANVLTF	TGTGCCAGCAGCCAAGATCAAAACTTTGGGGCCAACGTCCTGACTTTC
TRBV18	TRBJ1-6	.	.	CASSPNPLGAPLHF	TGTGCCAGCTCACCTAACCCCCTTGGAGCACCCCTCCACTTT
TRBV5-1	TRBJ2-5	.	.	CASSLGPSQETQYF	TGCGCCAGCAGCTTGGGGCCCTCCCAAGAGACCCAGTACTTC
TRBV5-1	TRBJ2-3	.	.	CASSLLTSTDTQYF	TGCGCCAGCAGCTTGCTAACTAGCACAGATACGCAGTATTTT
TRBV21-1	TRBJ1-1	.	.	CASSKGFNRGRGTEAFF	TGTGCCAGCAGCAAAGGGTTCAACAGGGGGCGAGGGACTGAAGCTTTCTTT
TRBV6-5	TRBJ1-4	.	.	CASSSGQIGEKLFF	TGTGCCAGCAGCTCGGGACAAATCGGTGAAAAACTGTTTTTT
TRBV6-5	TRBJ1-5	.	.	CASRPNRDQPQHF	TGTGCCAGCAGGCCGAACAGGGATCAGCCCCAGCATTTT
TRBV25-1	TRBJ2-2	.	.	CASSESHTGELFF	TGTGCCAGCAGTGAGAGCCACACCGGGGAGCTGTTTTTT
TRBV4-2	TRBJ1-4	.	TRBD1	CASSQPGDRVNEKLFF	TGTGCCAGCAGCCAACCTGGGGACAGAGTTAATGAAAAACTGTTTTTT
TRBV5-4	TRBJ2-2	.	.	CASSPHGLENTGELFF	TGTGCCAGCAGCCCCCACGGGCTAGAGAACACCGGGGAGCTGTTTTTT
TRBV10-1	TRBJ2-3	.	.	CASSDGTSTVTQYF	TGCGCCAGCAGTGATGGGACGAGCACGGTTACGCAGTATTTT
TRBV30	TRBJ2-7	.	TRBD1	CAWSPGQGGFEQYF	TGTGCCTGGAGCCCGGGACAGGGGGGTTTCGAGCAGTACTTC
TRBV7-9	TRBJ2-7	.	.	CASSQEWFYEQYF	TGTGCCAGCAGCCAAGAGTGGTTCTACGAGCAGTACTTC
TRBV5-1	TRBJ2-7	.	.	CASSLGPGRSSYEQYF	TGCGCCAGCAGCTTGGGGCCAGGGCGTAGCTCCTACGAGCAGTACTTC
TRBV5-1	TRBJ2-3	.	.	CASSLVPGSVTDTQYF	TGCGCCAGCAGCTTGGTGCCAGGTTCGGTCACAGATACGCAGTATTTT
TRBV7-2	TRBJ1-2	.	.	CASSLGRGDGYTF	TGTGCCAGCAGCTTAGGGCGGGGGGATGGCTACACCTTC
TRBV7-2	TRBJ2-3	.	TRBD1	CASSLKTGATDTQYF	TGTGCCAGCAGCTTAAAAACAGGGGCCACAGATACGCAGTATTTT
TRBV7-9	TRBJ1-3	few	TRBD1	CASSRGTGYENTIYF	TGTGCCAGCAGCCGCGGGACAGGGTACGAAAACACCATATATTTT
TRBV4-3	TRBJ2-3	.	TRBD2	CASSQDKGTSGGSTDTQYF	TGCGCCAGCAGCCAAGATAAAGGGACTAGCGGGGGGAGCACAGATACGCAGTATTTT
TRBV7-2	TRBJ1-5	.	.	CASSLKEMEPQHF	TGTGCCAGCAGCTTAAAGGAGATGGAGCCCCAGCATTTT
TRBV7-2	TRBJ1-2	.	.	CASSLQGSDGYTF	TGTGCCAGCAGCTTACAAGGAAGCGATGGCTACACCTTC
TRBV25-1	TRBJ2-3	.	TRBD1	CASKQGAKDTQYF	TGTGCCAGCAAGCAGGGGGCGAAAGATACGCAGTATTTT
TRBV5-1	TRBJ2-7	.	.	CASSLGEPNEQYF	TGCGCCAGCAGCTTGGGTGAGCCAAACGAGCAGTACTTC
TRBV7-2	TRBJ1-1	few	.	CASSLGRNTEAFF	TGTGCCAGCAGCTTAGGGCGGAACACTGAAGCTTTCTTT
TRBV6-9	TRBJ1-4	.	.	CASTRDIDSTNEKLFF	TGTGCCAGTACCCGGGACATCGACTCAACTAATGAAAAACTGTTTTTT
TRBV7-9	TRBJ2-3	.	.	CASSPRVSTDTQYF	TGTGCCAGCAGCCCCAGGGTGAGCACAGATACGCAGTATTTT
TRBV28	TRBJ1-6	.	.	CASSLEFSYNSPLHF	TGTGCCAGCAGTTTAGAGTTCTCCTATAATTCACCCCTCCACTTT
TRBV25-1	TRBJ1-5	few	.	CASSESHSNQPQHF	TGTGCCAGCAGTGAATCGCATAGCAATCAGCCCCAGCATTTT
TRBV28	TRBJ1-5	once	.	CASSEGQAGNQPQHF	TGTGCCAGCAGTGAGGGACAAGCCGGCAATCAGCCCCAGCATTTT
TRBV6-5	TRBJ1-6	.	.	CASSYEGNSPLHF	TGTGCCAGCAGTTACGAGGGGAATTCACCCCTCCACTTT
TRBV27	TRBJ1-1	once	.	CASSLGQPMNTEAFF	TGTGCCAGCAGTCTAGGACAGCCCATGAACACTGAAGCTTTCTTT
TRBV11-2	TRBJ2-2	.	TRBD2	CASSLDPPRSGGKELFF	TGTGCCAGCAGCTTAGATCCCCCGAGAAGCGGGGGGAAGGAGCTGTTTTTT
TRBV6-1	TRBJ1-1	.	.	CASSPAGQQNTEAFF	TGTGCCAGCAGTCCCGCGGGGCAGCAGAACACTGAAGCTTTCTTT
TRBV15	TRBJ1-4	.	TRBD1	CATSGRTGEEKLFF	TGTGCCACCAGCGGCCGGACAGGGGAGGAAAAACTGTTTTTT
TRBV9	TRBJ1-3	.	.	CASSSTGNTIYF	TGTGCCAGCAGCTCTACAGGAAACACCATATATTTT
TRBV9	TRBJ1-1	.	.	CASSPGLNTEAFF	TGTGCCAGCAGCCCGGGACTGAACACTGAAGCTTTCTTT
TRBV5-5	TRBJ2-7	.	.	CASTVDAGARSSYEQYF	TGTGCCAGCACCGTCGACGCGGGGGCGCGATCCTCCTACGAGCAGTACTTC
TRBV7-6	TRBJ1-3	.	TRBD1	CASSLGDRVEGNTIYF	TGTGCCAGCAGCTTAGGGGACAGGGTCGAAGGAAACACCATATATTTT
TRBV7-2	TRBJ1-2	.	TRBD1	CASSSGQRVNYGYTF	TGTGCCAGCAGCTCGGGACAGCGAGTTAACTATGGCTACACCTTC
TRBV6-1	TRBJ2-2	.	.	CASSGQGPGELFF	TGTGCCAGCAGTGGGCAGGGACCCGGGGAGCTGTTTTTT
TRBV2	TRBJ1-1	.	.	CASSERRATYTEAFF	TGTGCCAGCAGTGAACGGAGGGCCACGTACACTGAAGCTTTCTTT
TRBV12-1	TRBJ1-5	.	.	CASSFATGYQPQHF	TGTGCCAGCAGCTTTGCAACGGGGTATCAGCCCCAGCATTTT
TRBV6-5	TRBJ1-1	.	.	CASSYGPNTEAFF	TGTGCCAGCAGTTATGGGCCGAACACTGAAGCTTTCTTT
TRBV10-3	TRBJ2-3	.	TRBD1	CAIRPDRGVRDTQYF	TGTGCCATCAGACCCGACAGGGGAGTTAGAGATACGCAGTATTTT
TRBV7-7	TRBJ2-3	.	TRBD2	CASSLGASGGTDTQYF	TGTGCCAGCAGCTTAGGGGCTAGCGGGGGAACAGATACGCAGTATTTT
TRBV19	TRBJ1-1	.	.	CASTSRYARVNTEAFF	TGTGCCAGTACAAGCAGGTATGCGAGGGTAAACACTGAAGCTTTCTTT
TRBV19	TRBJ2-7	once	.	CASSRGDSRHEQYF	TGTGCCAGTAGTAGGGGGGACAGTCGGCACGAGCAGTACTTC
TRBV10-1	TRBJ2-7	few	.	CASPLYEQYF	TGCGCCAGCCCCTTATACGAGCAGTACTTC